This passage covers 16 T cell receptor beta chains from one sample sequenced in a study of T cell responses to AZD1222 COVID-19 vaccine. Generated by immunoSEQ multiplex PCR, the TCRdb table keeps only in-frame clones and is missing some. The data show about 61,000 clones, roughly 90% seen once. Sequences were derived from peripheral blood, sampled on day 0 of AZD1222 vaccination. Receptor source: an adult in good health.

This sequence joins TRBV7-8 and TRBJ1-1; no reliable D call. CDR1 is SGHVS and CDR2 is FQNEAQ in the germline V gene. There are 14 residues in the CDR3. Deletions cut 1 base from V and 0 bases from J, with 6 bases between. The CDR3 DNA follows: TGTGCCAGCAGCTTAGGCCCGCTGAACACTGAAGCTTTCTTT. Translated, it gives CASSLGPLNTEAFF.

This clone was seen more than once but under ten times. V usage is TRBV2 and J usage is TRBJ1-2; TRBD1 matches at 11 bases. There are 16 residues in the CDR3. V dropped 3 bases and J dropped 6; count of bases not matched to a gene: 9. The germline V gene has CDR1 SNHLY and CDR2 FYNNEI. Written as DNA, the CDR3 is TGTGCCAGCAGTGAGGGTTGGACAGGGGGCGCAAATGGCTACACCTTC. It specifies CASSEGWTGGANGYTF.

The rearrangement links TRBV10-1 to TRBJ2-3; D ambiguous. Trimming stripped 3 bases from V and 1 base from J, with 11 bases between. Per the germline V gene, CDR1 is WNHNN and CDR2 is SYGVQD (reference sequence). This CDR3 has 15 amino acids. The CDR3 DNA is TGCGCCAGCAGTGAAAGTGCGACTGGCACAGATACGCAGTATTTT. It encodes CASSESATGTDTQYF.

The CDR3 DNA sequence: TGTGCCAGCAGCGTCAGGGGACAGCCCCAGCATTTT. Its translation: CASSVRGQPQHF. The rearrangement uses TRBV13 and TRBJ1-5; D is possibly TRBD1 (6 bases). Germline V gene data show CDR1 as PRHDT and CDR2 as FYEKMQ (reference sequence). The V and J ends lost 5 bases and 7 bases respectively, with 9 bases between them. This CDR3 is built from 12 residues.

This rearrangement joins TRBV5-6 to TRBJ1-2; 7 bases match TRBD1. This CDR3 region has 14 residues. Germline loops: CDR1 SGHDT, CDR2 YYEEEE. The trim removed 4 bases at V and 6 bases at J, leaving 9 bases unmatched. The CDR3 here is CASSGSRQGDGYTF. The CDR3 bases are TGTGCCAGCAGCGGCAGCCGGCAGGGGGATGGCTACACCTTC.

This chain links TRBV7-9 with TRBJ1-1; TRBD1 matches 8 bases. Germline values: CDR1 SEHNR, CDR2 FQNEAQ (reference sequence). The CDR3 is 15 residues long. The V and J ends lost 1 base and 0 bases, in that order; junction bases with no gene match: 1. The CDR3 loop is CASSLGQGMNTEAFF. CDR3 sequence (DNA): TGTGCCAGCAGCTTAGGACAGGGGATGAACACTGAAGCTTTCTTT.

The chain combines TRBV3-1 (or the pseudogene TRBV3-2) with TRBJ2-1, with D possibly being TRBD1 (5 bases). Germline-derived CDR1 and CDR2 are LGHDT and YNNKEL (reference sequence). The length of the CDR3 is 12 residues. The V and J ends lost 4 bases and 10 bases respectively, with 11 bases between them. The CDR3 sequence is CASSLYQGEQFF. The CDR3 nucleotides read TGTGCCAGCAGCCTGTACCAGGGAGAGCAGTTCTTC.

The DNA of the CDR3 is TGTGCCAGCAGCCTTGGGGTCAGCACAGATACGCAGTATTTT. Its translation: CASSLGVSTDTQYF. The chain couples TRBV6-5 to TRBJ2-3; no definite D call. Trimming took 6 bases from V and 0 from J, leaving 10 bases between them. Germline CDR1 reads MNHEY; CDR2 reads SVGAGI. This CDR3 is built from 14 residues.

The CDR3 loop reads CASSKSGTSGSDEQYF. In DNA form, the CDR3 reads TGTGCCAGCAGCAAGTCGGGTACTAGCGGGTCGGACGAGCAGTACTTC. The chain is built from TRBV6-6 and TRBJ2-7, with 9 bases fitting TRBD2. Germline CDR1 MNHNY, CDR2 SVGAGI (reference sequence). Losses at the gene ends were 6 bases for V and 5 bases for J; bases not matched to a gene: 14. CDR3 length: 16 amino acids.

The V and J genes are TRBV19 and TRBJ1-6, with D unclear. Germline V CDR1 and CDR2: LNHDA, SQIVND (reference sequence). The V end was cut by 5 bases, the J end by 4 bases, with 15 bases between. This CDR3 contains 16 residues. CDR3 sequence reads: CASSVTTASYNSPLHF. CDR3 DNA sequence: TGTGCCAGTAGTGTCACGACGGCCAGTTATAATTCACCCCTCCACTTT.

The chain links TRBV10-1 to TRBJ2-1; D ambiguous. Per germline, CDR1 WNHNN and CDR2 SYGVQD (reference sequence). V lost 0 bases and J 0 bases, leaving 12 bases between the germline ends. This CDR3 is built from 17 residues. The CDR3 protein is CASSESQKTVSYNEQFF. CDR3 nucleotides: TGCGCCAGCAGTGAGTCGCAAAAAACGGTCTCCTACAATGAGCAGTTCTTC.

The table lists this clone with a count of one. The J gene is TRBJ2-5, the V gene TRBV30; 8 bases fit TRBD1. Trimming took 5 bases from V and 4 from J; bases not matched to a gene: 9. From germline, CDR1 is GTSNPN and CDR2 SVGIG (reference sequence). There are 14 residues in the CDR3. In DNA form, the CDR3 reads TGTGCCTGGGATCAGACAGGGGTAGCAGAGACCCAGTACTTC. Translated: CAWDQTGVAETQYF.

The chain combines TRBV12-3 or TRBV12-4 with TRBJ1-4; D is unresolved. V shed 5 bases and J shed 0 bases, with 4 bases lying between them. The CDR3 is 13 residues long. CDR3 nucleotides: TGTGCCAGCAGTAAAGCAACTAATGAAAAACTGTTTTTT. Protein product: CASSKATNEKLFF.

The CDR3 is CASSLAGRGGYEQYF. The CDR3 DNA reads as TGTGCCAGCAGCTTAGCGGGTCGGGGGGGCTACGAGCAGTACTTC. V and J are TRBV7-9 and TRBJ2-7, with TRBD2 identical over 8 bases. CDR1 and CDR2 from the germline V gene are SEHNR and FQNEAQ (reference sequence). After removal of 0 bases from V and 3 bases from J, the junction contained 4 bases not matched to a gene. The CDR3 loop spans 15 amino acids.

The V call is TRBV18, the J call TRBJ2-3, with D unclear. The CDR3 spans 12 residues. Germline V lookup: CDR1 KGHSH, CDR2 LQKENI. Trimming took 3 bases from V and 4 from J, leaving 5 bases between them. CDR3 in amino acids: CASSPTSDTQYF. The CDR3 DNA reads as TGTGCCAGCTCACCGACGTCAGATACGCAGTATTTT.

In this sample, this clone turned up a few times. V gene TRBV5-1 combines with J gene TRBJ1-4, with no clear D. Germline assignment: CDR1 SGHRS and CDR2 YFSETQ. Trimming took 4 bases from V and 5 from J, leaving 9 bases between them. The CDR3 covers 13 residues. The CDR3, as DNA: TGCGCCAGCAGCGAAGGACCCAATGAAAAACTGTTTTTT. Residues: CASSEGPNEKLFF.